This TCR beta chain was documented in a study of T cells in women clearing cervical HPV infection. Considering frequency, this clone is medium-sized. The read ends 3 residues early relative to the CDR3; the germline J gene fills the gap. TCR beta CDR3 amplified by multiplex PCR from roughly 1,100 ng genomic DNA. Some clones are missing from TCRdb's copy, which holds only in-frame ones; the method was immunoSEQ multiplex PCR. The clone table shows about 16,000 clones, with the ten largest holding 7.2%. V was trimmed by 4 bases and J by 2 bases, leaving 8 bases between them. The CDR3 is 13 residues long. Germline-derived CDR1 and CDR2 are MNHNS and SASEGT.

This TCR was sampled from a woman aged 18-69 years with a cervical HPV16 infection that either progressed to CIN3+ or cleared (not recorded which). Input material: blood buffy coat. The V call is TRBV6-1, the J call TRBJ2-5, with a tentative D call TRBD1 (6 bases). The CDR3 is CASSVTGQETQYF. CDR3 DNA, as far as it was read: TGTGCCAGCAGTGTCACAGGGCAAGAGACC.